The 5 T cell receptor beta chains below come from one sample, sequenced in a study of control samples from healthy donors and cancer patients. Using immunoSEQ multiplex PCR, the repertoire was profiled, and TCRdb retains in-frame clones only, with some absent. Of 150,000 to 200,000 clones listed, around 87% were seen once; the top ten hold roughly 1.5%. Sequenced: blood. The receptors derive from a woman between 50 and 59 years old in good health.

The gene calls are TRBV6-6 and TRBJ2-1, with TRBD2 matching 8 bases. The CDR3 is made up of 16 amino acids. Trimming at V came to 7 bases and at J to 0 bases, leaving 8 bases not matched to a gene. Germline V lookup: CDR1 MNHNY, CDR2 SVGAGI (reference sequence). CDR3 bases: TGTGCCAGCACCCCCTCCGGGGGGGTCTCCTACAATGAGCAGTTCTTC. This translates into CASTPSGGVSYNEQFF.

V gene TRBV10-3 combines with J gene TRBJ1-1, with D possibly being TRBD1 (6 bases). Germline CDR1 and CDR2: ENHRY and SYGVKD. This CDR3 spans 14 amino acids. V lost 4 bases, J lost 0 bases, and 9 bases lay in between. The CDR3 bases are TGTGCCATCAGTGGGACAGTGATGAACACTGAAGCTTTCTTT. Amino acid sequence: CAISGTVMNTEAFF.

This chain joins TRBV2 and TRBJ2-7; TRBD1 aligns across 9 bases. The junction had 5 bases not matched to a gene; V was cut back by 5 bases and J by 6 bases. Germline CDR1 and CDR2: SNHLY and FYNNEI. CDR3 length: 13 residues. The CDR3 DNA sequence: TGTGCCAGCAGTCCCGGGACAGGGACCGAGCAGTACTTC. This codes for CASSPGTGTEQYF.

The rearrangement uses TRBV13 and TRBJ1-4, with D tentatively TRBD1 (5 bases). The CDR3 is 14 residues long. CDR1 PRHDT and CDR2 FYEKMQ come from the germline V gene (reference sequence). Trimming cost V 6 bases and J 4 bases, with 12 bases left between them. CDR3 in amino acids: CASSVPGGNEKLFF. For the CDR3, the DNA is TGTGCCAGCAGTGTTCCTGGGGGTAATGAAAAACTGTTTTTT.

The CDR3 here is CATDNGGQNTEAFF. The CDR3 DNA reads as TGTGCGACCGACAATGGGGGCCAGAACACTGAAGCTTTCTTT. V and J are TRBV24-1 and TRBJ1-1; TRBD1 is a possible D gene (6 bases). The CDR3 has 14 residues. The germline gives CDR1 KGHDR, CDR2 SFDVKD.